This T cell receptor beta chain was profiled in a study of T cell repertoires in cytomegalovirus infection. The wider study: TCR beta signatures that were public indicated CMV infection and matching HLA type.

This clonotype was counted a few times. Its antigen is still unknown. Trimming removed 3 bases from V and 1 base from J, with 12 bases in between. This CDR3 has 15 amino acids. CDR1 and CDR2 (germline): LNHNV, YYDKDF (reference sequence). TCRdb itself ran the reads through MiXCR, one entry per CDR3 protein. Found here are 90,000 to 120,000 distinct CDR3 sequences, around a quarter of them singletons; the top ten hold around 40%. Notes on the study in general: Predominance within the ex vivo response was attributable to HLA-C-restricted CMV-specific TCR beta clonotypes. Cumulative frequency of public TCR beta families picked out carriers of CMV plus the relevant HLA.

The chain carries TRBV15 and TRBJ2-5; D tentatively reads TRBD1 or TRBD2 (5 bases each). This clonotype was obtained from a human donor in good health (CMV status not recorded). Some clones in this sample may be carry-over from other donors' samples. The sequenced sample was CD8+ T cells from PBMCs. The CDR3 loop is CATSSPRGVQETQYF. Here the CDR3 DNA reads TGTGCCACCAGCAGTCCCCGAGGGGTCCAAGAGACCCAGTACTTC.